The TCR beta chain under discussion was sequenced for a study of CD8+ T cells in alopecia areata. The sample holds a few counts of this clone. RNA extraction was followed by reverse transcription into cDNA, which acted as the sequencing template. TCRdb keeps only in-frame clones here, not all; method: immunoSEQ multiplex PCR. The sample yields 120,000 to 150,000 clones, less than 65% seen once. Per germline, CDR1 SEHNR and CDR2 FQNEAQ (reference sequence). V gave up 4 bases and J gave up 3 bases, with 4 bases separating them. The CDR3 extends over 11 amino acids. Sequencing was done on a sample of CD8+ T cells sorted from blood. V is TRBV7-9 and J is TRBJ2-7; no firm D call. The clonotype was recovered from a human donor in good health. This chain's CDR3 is CASSYDYEQYF. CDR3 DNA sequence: TGTGCCAGCAGCTATGACTACGAGCAGTACTTC.